Listed here are 2 T cell receptor beta chains from one sample, sequenced in a study of cytomegalovirus exposure and HLA in healthy donors (dated by TCRdb to the late 2010s). Receptor amplification or capture employed the immunoSEQ multiplex PCR assay. Not all clones reach the TCRdb copy of this immuneACCESS table, which keeps in-frame sequences only. Checked studies attribute under half of the gap to unresolved V genes and leave the rest unexplained. In all, the sample holds tens of thousands of clones, and 95% to 97% of those were seen once. The ten largest account for roughly a tenth of the sample. The sequenced sample was PBMCs. The receptors derive from a man aged 25-45 years in good health and CMV-seropositive.

The V and J genes are TRBV21-1 and TRBJ1-5; the table's TRBD1 call for D was not verified on the DNA. TRBV21-1 has pseudogene status. The length of the CDR3 is 13 residues. The CDR3 coding sequence is TGTGCCAGCAGCAATCTAATGGGCCAGCCCCAGCATTTT. Amino acids: CASSNLMGQPQHF.

This chain connects TRBV4-3 to TRBJ1-2; D remains unclear. The CDR3 has 13 amino acids. Germline V gene sequence: CDR1 LGHNA, CDR2 YSLEER. Trimming shortened V by 4 bases and J by 8 bases, and 14 bases separated the two germline ends. The CDR3 reads CASSLLGSGGYTF. CDR3 DNA sequence: TGCGCCAGCAGCCTGTTAGGGAGTGGAGGCTACACCTTC.